Shown below are 6 T cell receptor beta chains from a single sample sequenced in a study of cytomegalovirus exposure and HLA in healthy donors. PCR involved 60 Vbeta and 13 Jbeta primers. The data were produced by immunoSEQ multiplex PCR, yet TCRdb's version contains in-frame clones alone and is incomplete. In the table there are about 120,000 clones, around 75% of which are singletons. Material: PBMCs. The receptors stem from a woman in her late teens or twenties in good health and CMV-seronegative.

This clone has just one count. This chain links TRBV2 with TRBJ2-3; D gene ambiguous. V lost 9 bases and J lost 0, with 7 bases in between. The CDR3 has 12 amino acids. Germline CDR1 reads SNHLY; CDR2 reads FYNNEI. The CDR3 spells CASRPSTDTQYF. CDR3 DNA sequence: TGTGCCAGTCGTCCTAGCACAGATACGCAGTATTTT.

This clone has more than one count but fewer than ten. The chain joins TRBV6-1 to TRBJ1-1, with 8 bases identical to TRBD1. Germline CDR1 and CDR2: MNHNS and SASEGT. Losses at the gene ends were 10 bases for V and 5 bases for J; bases not matched to a gene: 6. CDR3 size: 12 residues. The CDR3 reads CAITNRGTEAFF. The CDR3 DNA reads as TGTGCCATCACCAACAGGGGGACTGAAGCTTTCTTT.

This rearrangement joins TRBV5-1 to TRBJ2-2; TRBD1 agrees at 11 bases. This CDR3 has 15 amino acids. Germline V gene data show CDR1 as SGHRS and CDR2 as YFSETQ. Unmatched junction bases numbered 8, after V lost 2 bases and J lost 11 bases. The CDR3 sequence is CASSFEGQGASELFF. The CDR3 DNA reads TGCGCCAGCAGCTTTGAAGGACAGGGGGCCAGTGAGCTGTTTTTT.

J is TRBJ1-4 and V is TRBV7-9; 8 positions agree with TRBD1. This CDR3 has 18 residues. Germline lookup yields CDR1 SEHNR and CDR2 FQNEAQ (reference sequence). J lost 4 bases, V lost 5 bases, and 15 bases had no gene match. CDR3 loop: CASSPWRQGAAFNEKLFF. In nucleotides, the CDR3 is TGTGCCAGCAGCCCATGGCGGCAGGGGGCCGCATTTAATGAAAAACTGTTTTTT.

The genes are TRBV28 and TRBJ1-4; 8 bases match TRBD1. Per the germline V gene, CDR1 is MDHEN and CDR2 is SYDVKM. CDR3 length equals 14 residues. The ends lost 5 bases at V and 8 bases at J; junction bases unmatched: 7. The CDR3 loop reads CASSPDRDREKLFF. The CDR3 DNA is TGTGCCAGCAGTCCGGACAGGGATAGGGAAAAACTGTTTTTT.

V and J are TRBV28 and TRBJ1-2, with D unclear. The CDR3 is 13 amino acids. Germline V gene data show CDR1 as MDHEN and CDR2 as SYDVKM. The V and J ends lost 7 bases and 2 bases respectively, with 11 bases between them. The CDR3 sequence is CASIDWRNYGYTF. CDR3 nucleotide sequence: TGTGCCAGCATCGATTGGAGGAACTATGGCTACACCTTC.